The 21 T cell receptor beta chains reported below all come from one sample, sequenced in a study of T-cell memory formation after mild COVID-19. Each CDR3 protein is one row after TCRdb ran MiXCR on the 5' RACE reads. The sample includes fewer than 650,000 distinct CDR3 sequences, roughly 17% of them seen just once. Sequenced: PBMCs or a T cell subset sorted from them (not recorded which). These receptors all come from an adult woman who had mild COVID-19 (a few samples of this study predate the infection). Cell type and time point are not known.

This chain connects TRBV20-1 to TRBJ2-7, with TRBD1 matching over 7 bases. V lost 6 bases, J lost 1 base, and 9 bases stayed unmatched. The CDR3 spans 14 residues. Germline assignment: CDR1 DFQATT and CDR2 SNEGSKA (reference sequence). Here the CDR3 DNA reads TGCAGTGCGGACGACAGGGCCCGGTCCTACGAGCAGTACTTC. Translated: CSADDRARSYEQYF.

This chain joins TRBV4-1 and TRBJ1-2, with D possibly matching TRBD1 (6 bases). Germline V gene data show CDR1 as MGHRA and CDR2 as YSYEKL. The V and J ends lost 2 bases and 8 bases respectively, with 18 bases between them. The CDR3 extends over 15 amino acids. CDR3 in DNA: TGCGCCAGCAGCCAACCCCTACAGGGAGTGGGAGGCTACACCTTC. Its protein product is CASSQPLQGVGGYTF.

The chain recombines TRBV7-9 with TRBJ2-7; the D is unclear. Germline CDR1 reads SEHNR; CDR2 reads FQNEAQ (reference sequence). Trimming removed 1 base at V and 2 bases at J, with 9 bases between. This CDR3 comprises 14 residues. This chain's CDR3 is CASSLGVRPYEQYF. The DNA of the CDR3 is TGTGCCAGCAGCTTAGGGGTTCGCCCCTACGAGCAGTACTTC.

This clonotype was observed a few times. The V and J genes are TRBV9 and TRBJ2-5; D not certain. The CDR3 loop spans 11 amino acids. V lost 4 bases and J 3 bases, leaving 4 bases between the germline ends. Germline V gene data show CDR1 as SGDLS and CDR2 as YYNGEE. The CDR3 nucleotides are TGTGCCAGCAGCAACAAAGAGACCCAGTACTTC. This encodes CASSNKETQYF.

The chain is built from TRBV15 and TRBJ2-3; D unclear. Germline V gives CDR1 LNHNV, CDR2 YYDKDF (reference sequence). Trimming took off 3 bases at V and 1 base at J, with 17 bases between the two ends. The CDR3 is made up of 17 amino acids. Here the CDR3 reads CATSSDIGEARTDTQYF. The CDR3 DNA reads as TGTGCCACCAGCAGTGACATAGGCGAGGCTCGCACAGATACGCAGTATTTT.

This clonotype was recorded at least ten times. The CDR3, as DNA: TGCAGTGCTACAATGCGCGGGGGTCCGACTGAAGCTTTCTTT. This sequence encodes CSATMRGGPTEAFF. V and J are TRBV20-1 and TRBJ1-1; TRBD1 is a possible D gene (5 bases). Trimming cost V 4 bases and J 5 bases, with 17 bases left between them. The germline CDR1 and CDR2 sequences are DFQATT and SNEGSKA (reference sequence). CDR3 length: 14 residues.

Only a few counts were recorded for this clonotype. The CDR3 region is CASRYTLNTEAFF. The DNA for the CDR3 is TGTGCCAGCAGGTACACCTTGAACACTGAAGCTTTCTTT. The V and J genes are TRBV7-2 and TRBJ1-1; D gene uncertain. The CDR3 is 13 residues long. CDR1 and CDR2 (germline): SGHTA, FQGNSA. The germline V and J ends were trimmed by 6 bases and 0 bases, with 8 bases remaining between them.

As concerns this clonotype: This sequence may be a read error, since a much larger clone differs from it by one base. This chain connects TRBV11-3 to TRBJ2-1, with D perhaps given as TRBD1 or TRBD2 (5 bases each). V lost 5 bases to trimming and J lost 3 bases, with 8 bases between them. Germline-derived CDR1 and CDR2 are SGHNT and YENEEA. The CDR3 consists of 13 residues. The CDR3 bases are TGTGCCAGCAGCCGGGACGGCTACAATGAGCAGTTCTTC. Translation gives CASSRDGYNEQFF.

This clonotype was seen a handful of times. This rearrangement joins TRBV12-3 or TRBV12-4 to TRBJ1-5; 8 bases fit TRBD1. This CDR3 region has 17 residues. V lost 0 bases and J lost 2; bases outside the gene matches: 6. CDR3 residues: CASSLARTGSGNQPQHF. In nucleotides, the CDR3 is TGTGCCAGCAGTTTAGCGCGGACAGGGAGCGGCAATCAGCCCCAGCATTTT.

The chain uses TRBV12-3 or TRBV12-4 and TRBJ2-1; D is perhaps TRBD1 or TRBD2 (5 bases each). The CDR3 spans 15 residues. Trimming took off 8 bases at V and 4 bases at J, with 18 bases between the two ends. The CDR3 is CASGRIGTAYNEQFF. The CDR3, as DNA: TGTGCCAGCGGCCGAATTGGGACCGCTTACAATGAGCAGTTCTTC.

The table lists this clonotype with a few counts. The chain links TRBV20-1 to TRBJ2-3; 7 bases map to TRBD1. After removal of 7 bases from V and 4 bases from J, the junction contained 2 bases not matched to a gene. Germline V gene lookup returns CDR1 DFQATT and CDR2 SNEGSKA (reference sequence). This CDR3 is 11 amino acids long. The CDR3 loop reads CSGQGADTQYF. DNA of the CDR3: TGCAGTGGGCAGGGGGCAGATACGCAGTATTTT.

This clonotype appeared many times. V usage is TRBV5-1 and J usage is TRBJ2-5; 9 nucleotides align to TRBD1. Germline V lookup: CDR1 SGHRS, CDR2 YFSETQ. The CDR3 covers 15 residues. V lost 4 bases and J lost 1; bases outside the gene matches: 5. The CDR3 nucleotides are TGCGCCAGCAGCCCCGGGACAGGGCCCCAAGAGACCCAGTACTTC. This gives the protein CASSPGTGPQETQYF. The variable domain in full, completed from reference TRBV5-1 and TRBJ2-5, reads KAGVTQTPRYLIKTRGQQVTLSCSPISGHRSVSWYQQTPGQGLQFLFEYFSETQRNKGNFPGRFSGRQFSNSRSEMNVSTLELGDSALYLCASSPGTGPQETQYFGPGTRLLVL.

The J gene is TRBJ1-2, the V gene TRBV25-1, with D unresolved. Germline CDR1 MGHDK, CDR2 SYGVNS. The CDR3 length is 12 residues. V dropped 4 bases and J dropped 5 bases, with 8 bases sitting between them. The CDR3 DNA sequence: TGTGCCAGCAGTGGGGCTTTATATGGCTACACCTTC. Residues: CASSGALYGYTF.

This chain links TRBV24-1 with TRBJ2-3, with TRBD1 matching 8 bases. After removal of 6 bases from V and 5 bases from J, the junction contained 6 bases not matched to a gene. The CDR3 is 14 amino acids. Per germline, CDR1 KGHDR and CDR2 SFDVKD. The CDR3, as DNA: TGTGCCACCAGTCCAACAGGGGGTGGAGATACGCAGTATTTT. Amino acids: CATSPTGGGDTQYF.

This clonotype was counted a few times. The chain joins TRBV6-1 to TRBJ2-1, with TRBD2 matching 15 bases. Looked up from germline, CDR1 is MNHNS and CDR2 is SASEGT. This CDR3 contains 17 residues. Trimming took 2 bases from V and 9 from J; bases not matched to a gene: 8. The chain's CDR3 is CASSEKLGLAGGVEQFF. As DNA, the CDR3 is TGTGCCAGCAGTGAAAAATTAGGACTAGCGGGAGGGGTTGAGCAGTTCTTC.

In this sample, this clonotype turned up a few times. The chain recombines TRBV24-1 with TRBJ2-7; 15 bases fit TRBD2. Germline V CDR1 and CDR2: KGHDR, SFDVKD. The CDR3 has 15 amino acids. V lost 3 bases and J lost 6; bases outside the gene matches: 2. The CDR3: CATSDGLAGGSEQYF. CDR3 DNA: TGTGCCACCAGTGATGGACTAGCGGGAGGGTCCGAGCAGTACTTC.

The rearrangement joins TRBV4-3 to TRBJ1-3; D gene uncertain. This CDR3 contains 16 residues. The germline CDR1 and CDR2 sequences are LGHNA and YSLEER. The V end lost 0 bases, the J end lost 4 bases, and 13 bases lay between the germline ends. CDR3 bases: TGCGCCAGCAGCCAAGATCCCACGGCTCGCGGAAACACCATATATTTT. Its protein product is CASSQDPTARGNTIYF.

This clonotype was found a few times. The V and J genes are TRBV7-8 and TRBJ2-4, with D unclear. Germline V gives CDR1 SGHVS, CDR2 FQNEAQ. The CDR3 totals 13 residues. Trimming shortened V by 1 base and J by 6 bases, and 7 bases separated the two germline ends. The CDR3 DNA sequence: TGTGCCAGCAGCTTAGGGCGAGGAAACATTCAGTACTTC. It yields the protein CASSLGRGNIQYF.

This clonotype was counted a few times. The rearrangement uses TRBV15 and TRBJ2-7, with 7 positions matching TRBD1. Germline V gives CDR1 LNHNV, CDR2 YYDKDF (reference sequence). This CDR3 is built from 13 residues. The V and J ends lost 3 bases and 3 bases, in that order; junction bases with no gene match: 2. CDR3: CATSRPGGYEQYF. The CDR3 DNA reads as TGTGCCACCAGCAGGCCAGGGGGCTACGAGCAGTACTTC.

The V gene is TRBV5-5, the J gene TRBJ2-5; no reliable D call. The germline gives CDR1 SGHKS, CDR2 YYEKEE (reference sequence). V gave up 7 bases and J gave up 0 bases, with 7 bases separating them. This CDR3 comprises 12 residues. The CDR3 nucleotides are TGTGCCAGCGGACCCGACCAAGAGACCCAGTACTTC. This codes for CASGPDQETQYF.

The count of this clonotype is one. The rearrangement links TRBV25-1 to TRBJ2-7; 7 bases line up with TRBD1. The CDR3 is 16 residues long. The V gene end was trimmed by 2 bases and the J gene end by 3 bases; junction bases not matched to a gene: 10. The germline V gene encodes CDR1 MGHDK and CDR2 SYGVNS. The CDR3 DNA reads TGTGCCAGCAGTGAAACAGGCCCGGACAGGTACTACGAGCAGTACTTC. Amino acid sequence: CASSETGPDRYYEQYF.